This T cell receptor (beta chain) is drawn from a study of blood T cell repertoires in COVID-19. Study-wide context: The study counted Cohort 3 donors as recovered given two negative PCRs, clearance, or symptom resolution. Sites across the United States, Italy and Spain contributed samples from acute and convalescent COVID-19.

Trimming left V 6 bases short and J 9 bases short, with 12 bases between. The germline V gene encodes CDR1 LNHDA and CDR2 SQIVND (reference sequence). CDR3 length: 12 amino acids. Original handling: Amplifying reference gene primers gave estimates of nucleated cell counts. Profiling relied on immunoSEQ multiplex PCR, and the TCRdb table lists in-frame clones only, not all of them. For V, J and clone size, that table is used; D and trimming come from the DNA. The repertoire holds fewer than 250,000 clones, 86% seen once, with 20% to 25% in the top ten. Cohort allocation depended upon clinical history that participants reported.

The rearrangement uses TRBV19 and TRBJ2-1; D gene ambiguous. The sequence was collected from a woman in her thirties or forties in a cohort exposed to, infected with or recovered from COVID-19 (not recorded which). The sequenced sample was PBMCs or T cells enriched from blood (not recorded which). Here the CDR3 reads CASSLGVGEQFF. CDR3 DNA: TGTGCCAGTAGCCTAGGAGTGGGTGAGCAGTTCTTC.